One sample yielded the 18 T cell receptor beta chains listed below, sequenced in a study of blood T cell repertoires in COVID-19. Generated by immunoSEQ multiplex PCR, the TCRdb table keeps only in-frame clones and is missing some. The sample has 95,000 to 100,000 clones; around 79% are singletons. The sample comprised peripheral blood. The receptors come from a woman of 80 years or more with active or convalescent COVID-19.

The V gene is TRBV6-5, the J gene TRBJ2-3; the match to TRBD2 covers 9 bases. Germline V lookup: CDR1 MNHEY, CDR2 SVGAGI. V lost 0 bases to trimming and J lost 5 bases; unmatched junction nucleotides: 0. The CDR3 is 14 amino acids. The CDR3 nucleotides read TGTGCCAGCAGTTACTCTAGCGGGAGAGATACGCAGTATTTT. It encodes CASSYSSGRDTQYF.

In its sample, this clone was seen once. The chain joins TRBV9 to TRBJ1-2, with D hard to call. Germline lookup yields CDR1 SGDLS and CDR2 YYNGEE. There are 12 residues in the CDR3. The V end lost 3 bases, the J end lost 7 bases, and 10 bases lay between the germline ends. CDR3 nucleotides: TGTGCCAGCAGCGCAGTGGTCGTTGGCTACACCTTC. Translating it yields CASSAVVVGYTF.

The CDR3 region is CASSPGDKTYEQYF. The CDR3, as DNA: TGTGCCAGCAGCCCCGGGGACAAAACCTACGAGCAGTACTTC. The gene calls are TRBV27 and TRBJ2-7; D might be TRBD1 (6 bases). This CDR3 contains 14 residues. V was clipped by 6 bases and J by 2 bases, with 14 bases between them. Germline lookup yields CDR1 MNHEY and CDR2 SMNVEV (reference sequence).

The V and J genes are TRBV6-1 and TRBJ2-3; TRBD2 might be the D (6 bases). The length of the CDR3 is 15 residues. Per the germline V gene, CDR1 is MNHNS and CDR2 is SASEGT. Trimming took off 1 base at V and 7 bases at J, with 15 bases between the two ends. CDR3 protein: CASSEGDSGGYTQYF. The DNA for the CDR3 is TGTGCCAGCAGTGAAGGGGATAGCGGAGGGTATACGCAGTATTTT.

V is TRBV27 and J is TRBJ2-3; tentative D call: TRBD1 (5 bases). The germline V gene encodes CDR1 MNHEY and CDR2 SMNVEV (reference sequence). V was clipped by 8 bases and J by 0 bases, with 12 bases between them. This CDR3 region has 14 residues. CDR3 loop: CASSAGLSTDTQYF. Here the CDR3 DNA reads TGTGCCAGCTCCGCAGGGCTTAGCACAGATACGCAGTATTTT.

This clone was counted a single time. The chain combines TRBV20-1 with TRBJ1-2; 8 positions match TRBD1. The germline CDR1 and CDR2 sequences are DFQATT and SNEGSKA (reference sequence). This CDR3 contains 11 residues. Unmatched junction bases numbered 5, after V lost 6 bases and J lost 8 bases. Here the CDR3 DNA reads TGCAGTGCCAGGACAGGGAACGGCTACACCTTC. This gives the protein CSARTGNGYTF.

The chain is built from TRBV5-4 and TRBJ2-7; D is perhaps TRBD1 (5 bases). Germline V gives CDR1 SGHNT, CDR2 YYREEE (reference sequence). Between the trimmed V and J ends, which lost 1 base and 6 bases, there was a span of 14 bases. The CDR3 contains 14 residues. The CDR3 sequence is CASSLKQGGSEQYF. The CDR3 DNA is TGTGCCAGCAGCTTGAAGCAGGGCGGTAGCGAGCAGTACTTC.

The chain is built from TRBV11-2 and TRBJ2-3; TRBD1 aligns across 8 bases. Trimming cost V 5 bases and J 6 bases; bases outside gene matches: 16. CDR1 and CDR2 (germline): SGHAT, FQNNGV. This CDR3 has 17 residues. CDR3 DNA sequence: TGTGCCAGCAGCGTCGACAACAGGGGGATTGGGTTGGATACGCAGTATTTT. This translates into CASSVDNRGIGLDTQYF.

This clone was observed a single time. The DNA for the CDR3 is TGTGCCAGCAGCTTAACCAGTTTCTCCTACAATGAGCAGTTCTTC. It yields the protein CASSLTSFSYNEQFF. The chain joins TRBV7-6 to TRBJ2-1, with unresolved D. The CDR3 is made up of 15 amino acids. Germline CDR1 reads SGHVS; CDR2 reads FNYEAQ. V dropped 2 bases and J dropped 0 bases, with 8 bases sitting between them.

The chain links TRBV6-2 or TRBV6-3 to TRBJ1-4, with D uncertain. The CDR3 runs to 14 residues. The V end was cut by 4 bases, the J end by 3 bases, with 9 bases between. The germline V gene has CDR1 MNHEY and CDR2 SVGEGT. CDR3 DNA: TGTGCCAGCAGTTCGAGAACGGCTAATGAAAAACTGTTTTTT. Amino acid sequence: CASSSRTANEKLFF.

V usage is TRBV5-1 and J usage is TRBJ2-1; 16 nucleotides agree with TRBD2. Trimming at V came to 5 bases and at J to 1 base, leaving 15 bases not matched to a gene. CDR1 is SGHRS, CDR2 YFSETQ, per germline. CDR3 size: 21 residues. This CDR3 is CASSPWGRQGLAGGSYNEQFF. The CDR3 DNA follows: TGCGCCAGCAGTCCCTGGGGGCGACAGGGACTAGCGGGAGGGTCCTACAATGAGCAGTTCTTC.

This chain uses TRBV7-2 with TRBJ1-6; tentative D call: TRBD1 (6 bases). V was clipped by 0 bases and J by 13 bases, with 16 bases between them. The V gene's germline CDR1 is SGHTA and CDR2 FQGNSA. CDR3 length: 15 amino acids. The CDR3 DNA reads TGTGCCAGCAGCTTAGCTGGGGGACATGTTTCTCCCCTCCACTTT. It yields the protein CASSLAGGHVSPLHF.

This clone was observed a few times. The rearrangement uses TRBV9 and TRBJ2-6; unclear D gene. V lost 0 bases, J lost 4 bases, and 8 bases lay in between. CDR3 length: 15 amino acids. CDR1 and CDR2 (germline): SGDLS, YYNGEE. The CDR3 DNA is TGTGCCAGCAGCGTAGGGGCGCTAGGGGCCAACGTCCTGACTTTC. Translating gives CASSVGALGANVLTF.

This clone came up a few times. V gene TRBV18 combines with J gene TRBJ1-3; weak D call: TRBD1 (5 bases). The CDR3 runs to 15 residues. V gave up 2 bases and J gave up 2 bases, with 10 bases separating them. From germline, CDR1 is KGHSH and CDR2 LQKENI. CDR3 residues: CASSPYKGPGNTIYF. CDR3 sequence (DNA): TGTGCCAGCTCACCATATAAGGGGCCTGGAAACACCATATATTTT.

The CDR3 DNA is TGTGCCAGCAGTGTTCGACAGGGAAGCTACGAGCAGTACTTC. Translated, it gives CASSVRQGSYEQYF. The chain combines TRBV25-1 with TRBJ2-7, with TRBD1 identical over 7 bases. CDR1 MGHDK and CDR2 SYGVNS come from the germline V gene. J lost 3 bases, V lost 4 bases, and 6 bases had no gene match. This CDR3 is 14 amino acids long.

This clone was picked up a small number of times. V gene TRBV9 combines with J gene TRBJ2-1; 7 bases are a match to TRBD2. CDR1 is SGDLS and CDR2 is YYNGEE in the germline V gene. The CDR3 is made up of 16 amino acids. The ends lost 3 bases at V and 5 bases at J; junction bases unmatched: 11. CDR3 nucleotides: TGTGCCAGCAGCGGACGACCGGGACTATACAACAATGAGCAGTTCTTC. Protein product: CASSGRPGLYNNEQFF.

The chain employs TRBV5-1 and TRBJ1-2; D possibly corresponds to TRBD1 (6 bases). The CDR3 contains 14 residues. Trimming removed 4 bases at V and 4 bases at J, with 14 bases between. Per germline, CDR1 SGHRS and CDR2 YFSETQ. CDR3 in DNA: TGCGCCAGCAGCGACGACAGGCCACCCTATGGCTACACCTTC. Translating it yields CASSDDRPPYGYTF.

The chain employs TRBV27 and TRBJ2-7, with 8 bases matching TRBD1. V lost 6 bases to trimming and J lost 2 bases; unmatched junction nucleotides: 6. Germline V gene data show CDR1 as MNHEY and CDR2 as SMNVEV (reference sequence). CDR3 size: 14 residues. CDR3 in DNA: TGTGCCAGCAGCGGGACAGGATTTGCCTACGAGCAGTACTTC. Amino acids: CASSGTGFAYEQYF.